This T cell receptor (beta chain) was recorded in a study of shared clonotypes between healthy human individuals. Study-wide results and limits: The sampled material consisted only of blood, and tissue repertoires are likely to differ.

This CDR3 has 14 residues. Losses at the gene ends were 6 bases for V and 4 bases for J; bases not matched to a gene: 8. CDR1 MDHEN and CDR2 SYDVKM come from the germline V gene. Those who donated, Caucasian adults without exception, all lived in Nashville, Tennessee. On this clone itself: The antigen remains unidentified.

Each unsorted PBMC replicate got 300 ng genomic DNA, tens of thousands of genomes. Sequencing was performed with immunoSEQ multiplex PCR; in TCRdb, only in-frame clones are kept and a portion is missing. Of roughly 490,000 clones in the sample, 70% to 80% are singletons; the top ten hold over 10%. The TCR originated in a woman between 35 and 50 years old in good health. Some clones in this sample may be carry-over from other donors' samples. The chain combines TRBV28 with TRBJ1-2, with 7 positions matching TRBD1. Sequenced: PBMCs. As DNA, the CDR3 is TGTGCCAGCAGATCCGGGACAGCAGGCTATGGCTACACCTTC. This encodes CASRSGTAGYGYTF.